The TCR beta chain under discussion was sequenced for a study of shared clonotypes between healthy human individuals. Findings and caveats of the study: An expected dependence of interdonor clonotype sharing on sequencing depth was noted. When naive CD4 clonotypes were compared across a handful of donors, around 5% were shared.

In the sorted-subset replicate PCRs, 200 ng DNA, roughly 29,000 T cell genomes, was used. Sequenced by immunoSEQ multiplex PCR; TCRdb stores in-frame clones only, minus some. The sample holds about 2.3 million clones, just over 90% seen once. CDR1 is LNHDA, CDR2 SQIVND, per germline (reference sequence). The CDR3 has 14 residues. V shed 5 bases, J shed 5 bases, and the junction held 7 bases outside the gene matches. A note on this clone: Its specificity is unknown. This CDR3 is also generated by other DNA sequences in the sample.

The genes are TRBV19 and TRBJ2-3; 7 bases map to TRBD2. The sequence derives from a man aged 18-30 years in good health. Some clones in this sample may be carry-over from other donors' samples. The sequenced sample consisted of naive CD4+ T cells from PBMCs. Subset specified: CD45RA+ positively selected. CDR3 loop: CASSPRTSGDTQYF. The CDR3 nucleotides are TGTGCCAGTAGTCCTAGGACTAGTGGAGATACGCAGTATTTT.